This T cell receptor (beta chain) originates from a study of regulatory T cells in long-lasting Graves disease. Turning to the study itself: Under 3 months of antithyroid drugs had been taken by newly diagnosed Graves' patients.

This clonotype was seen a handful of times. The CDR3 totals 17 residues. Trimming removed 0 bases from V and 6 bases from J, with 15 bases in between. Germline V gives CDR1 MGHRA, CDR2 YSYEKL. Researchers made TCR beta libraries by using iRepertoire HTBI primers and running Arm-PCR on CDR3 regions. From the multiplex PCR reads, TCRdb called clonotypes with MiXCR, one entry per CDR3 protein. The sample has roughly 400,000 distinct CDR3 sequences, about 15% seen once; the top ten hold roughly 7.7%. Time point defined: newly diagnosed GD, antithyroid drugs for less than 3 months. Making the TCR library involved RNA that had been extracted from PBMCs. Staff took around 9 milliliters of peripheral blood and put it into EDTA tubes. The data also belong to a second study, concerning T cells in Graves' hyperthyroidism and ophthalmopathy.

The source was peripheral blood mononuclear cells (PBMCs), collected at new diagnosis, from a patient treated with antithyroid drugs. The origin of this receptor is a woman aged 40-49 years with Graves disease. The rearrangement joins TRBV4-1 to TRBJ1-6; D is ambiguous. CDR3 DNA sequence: TGCGCCAGCAGCCAAGATCAGGCCGCGTCGCTTAATTCACCCCTCCACTTT. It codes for CASSQDQAASLNSPLHF.